The 11 T cell receptor beta chains below were found in one sample sequenced in a study of radiotherapy plus CTLA-4 blockade in lung cancer. TCRdb's table, derived via immunoSEQ multiplex PCR, lists solely in-frame clones and lacks some. The data show 110,000 or so clones, approximately 84% seen once. The material was peripheral blood, obtained from a patient treated with radiotherapy plus ipilimumab. All receptors derive from a human donor with non-small cell lung cancer who had a partial response to radiotherapy plus ipilimumab.

The chain combines TRBV19 with TRBJ1-2; 7 nucleotides agree with TRBD1. Germline V gene data show CDR1 as LNHDA and CDR2 as SQIVND (reference sequence). The CDR3 sequence is 13 residues long. Trimming removed 9 bases from V and 7 bases from J; junction bases left unmatched: 11. CDR3 protein: CASTQRQGTGYTF. CDR3 in DNA: TGTGCCAGCACCCAAAGACAGGGCACTGGCTACACCTTC.

The V call is TRBV27, the J call TRBJ2-2; D remains unclear. This CDR3 comprises 15 residues. V lost 3 bases and J lost 4, with 12 bases in between. The germline V gene encodes CDR1 MNHEY and CDR2 SMNVEV (reference sequence). The CDR3: CASSFLQAGTGELFF. Here the CDR3 DNA reads TGTGCCAGCAGTTTTCTCCAGGCCGGCACCGGGGAGCTGTTTTTT.

The rearrangement uses TRBV30 and TRBJ2-5; TRBD2 agrees at 9 bases. The CDR3 runs to 16 residues. Trimming cost V 5 bases and J 2 bases; bases outside gene matches: 12. CDR1 and CDR2 (germline): GTSNPN, SVGIG (reference sequence). The CDR3 nucleotides read TGTGCCTGGGCCAGGAGGGCTAGCGGGGAACAAGAGACCCAGTACTTC. Translating gives CAWARRASGEQETQYF.

V is TRBV5-4 and J is TRBJ2-3, with a weak D call TRBD2 (5 bases). Trimming took 9 bases from V and 1 from J, leaving 18 bases between them. The CDR3 has 15 residues. The germline V gene has CDR1 SGHNT and CDR2 YYREEE (reference sequence). The CDR3 bases are TGTGCCATCACCCCGACCGGGGTGGGCACAGATACGCAGTATTTT. It specifies CAITPTGVGTDTQYF.

This sequence joins TRBV18 and TRBJ1-5; TRBD1 aligns across 9 bases. From germline, CDR1 is KGHSH and CDR2 LQKENI. V shed 4 bases and J 2 bases; nucleotides not matched to a gene: 12. This CDR3 has 18 amino acids. The CDR3 region is CASSHTGQGGGGNQPQHF. DNA of the CDR3: TGTGCCAGCTCACACACGGGACAGGGAGGTGGAGGCAATCAGCCCCAGCATTTT.

The chain links TRBV7-9 to TRBJ1-5; perhaps TRBD1 as D (6 bases). Germline-derived CDR1 and CDR2 are SEHNR and FQNEAQ (reference sequence). Trimming shortened V by 5 bases and J by 6 bases, and 8 bases separated the two germline ends. The CDR3 is 12 amino acids. CDR3 sequence (DNA): TGTGCCAGCAGCGTACAGGGTCAGCCCCAGCATTTT. It specifies CASSVQGQPQHF.

The genes are TRBV15 and TRBJ1-1; D possibly corresponds to TRBD1 (6 bases). The CDR3 contains 15 residues. V was pared by 0 bases and J by 7 bases, with 15 bases between. CDR1 is LNHNV and CDR2 is YYDKDF in the germline V gene (reference sequence). The CDR3 bases are TGTGCCACCAGCAGAGAGGGCAGGGGACAAAATGAAGCTTTCTTT. It yields the protein CATSREGRGQNEAFF.

V usage is TRBV6-5 and J usage is TRBJ2-5; no definite D call. The CDR3 extends over 13 amino acids. V was trimmed by 3 bases and J by 7 bases, leaving 12 bases between them. Germline V gene sequence: CDR1 MNHEY, CDR2 SVGAGI. The CDR3 sequence: CASSYFGLGTQYF. CDR3 sequence (DNA): TGTGCCAGCAGTTATTTTGGGCTGGGGACCCAGTACTTC.

The chain couples TRBV5-1 to TRBJ2-7; 7 nucleotides line up with TRBD1. The germline V gene encodes CDR1 SGHRS and CDR2 YFSETQ. V gave up 0 bases and J gave up 2 bases; unmatched junction bases: 5. This CDR3 comprises 15 residues. CDR3 in DNA: TGCGCCAGCAGCTTGGACGGGACAGTCGCCTACGAGCAGTACTTC. Translation gives CASSLDGTVAYEQYF.

The chain has TRBV28 and TRBJ2-2; 7 bases are shared with TRBD1. The germline V gene has CDR1 MDHEN and CDR2 SYDVKM. The J segment lost 1 base and the V segment lost 5 bases, leaving 4 bases of the junction unmatched. The CDR3 runs 15 residues. CDR3 residues: CASSPWTGNTGELFF. The CDR3 DNA reads TGTGCCAGCAGTCCCTGGACAGGGAACACCGGGGAGCTGTTTTTT.

The V gene is TRBV14, the J gene TRBJ1-3; 9 bases map to TRBD1. Germline CDR1 is SGHDN and CDR2 is FVKESK. The CDR3 spans 18 residues. With V trimmed by 2 bases and J by 5 bases, 13 bases remained unmatched. In DNA form, the CDR3 reads TGTGCCAGCAGCCAATACATACGCCGGGACAGGGACCGAAACACCATATATTTT. It codes for CASSQYIRRDRDRNTIYF.